The 10 T cell receptor beta chains below were found in one sample sequenced in a study of cytomegalovirus exposure and HLA in healthy donors. Researchers ran the PCR with 60 Vbeta and 13 Jbeta primers. Generated by immunoSEQ multiplex PCR, the TCRdb table keeps only in-frame clones and is missing some. The table lists fewer than 200,000 clones, roughly 80% of them singletons. Source material: PBMCs. The receptors come from a human donor in good health.

This chain links TRBV15 with TRBJ2-7; TRBD2 matches 10 bases. The CDR3 is 15 residues long. Per germline, CDR1 LNHNV and CDR2 YYDKDF (reference sequence). The junction had 4 bases not matched to a gene; V was cut back by 0 bases and J by 5 bases. The CDR3 sequence is CATSRDAGTSDEQYF. In nucleotides, the CDR3 is TGTGCCACCAGCAGAGATGCCGGGACTAGCGACGAGCAGTACTTC.

The chain has TRBV15 and TRBJ2-1, with TRBD2 identical over 7 bases. The germline gives CDR1 LNHNV, CDR2 YYDKDF (reference sequence). The J segment lost 0 bases and the V segment lost 5 bases, leaving 10 bases of the junction unmatched. The CDR3 covers 17 residues. The CDR3 loop is CATSGFSGGSSYNEQFF. The CDR3 DNA sequence: TGTGCCACCAGCGGGTTTTCGGGGGGAAGCTCCTACAATGAGCAGTTCTTC.

The chain links TRBV21-1 to TRBJ1-6. TRBV21-1 is flagged as a pseudogene. There are 15 residues in the CDR3. This CDR3 reads CASRTFSDVNSPLHF. CDR3 DNA sequence: TGTGCCAGCAGGACTTTTAGCGATGTTAATTCACCCCTCCACTTT.

This chain uses TRBV5-6 with TRBJ1-2, with D hard to call. Germline assignment: CDR1 SGHDT and CDR2 YYEEEE. CDR3 length: 11 residues. Trimming stripped 6 bases from V and 8 bases from J, with 11 bases between. The CDR3 loop is CASTALEGYTF. The CDR3 nucleotides read TGTGCCAGCACCGCGCTTGAAGGCTACACCTTC.

J is TRBJ1-5 and V is TRBV19; tentative D call: TRBD1 (5 bases). This CDR3 region has 14 residues. Germline V gene sequence: CDR1 LNHDA, CDR2 SQIVND (reference sequence). V lost 3 bases, J lost 2 bases, and 8 bases lay in between. The CDR3 sequence is CASSILQGNQPQHF. CDR3 DNA: TGTGCCAGTAGTATCCTACAGGGCAATCAGCCCCAGCATTTT. Complete variable domain (other parts from reference TRBV19 and TRBJ1-5): DGGITQSPKYLFRKEGQNVTLSCEQNLNHDAMYWYRQDPGQGLRLIYYSQIVNDFQKGDIAEGYSVSREKKESFPLTVTSAQKNPTAFYLCASSILQGNQPQHFGDGTRLSIL.

This clone has a handful of counts. The gene calls are TRBV5-4 and TRBJ1-1; D is perhaps TRBD1 (6 bases). CDR1 and CDR2 (germline): SGHNT, YYREEE (reference sequence). Trimming left V 0 bases short and J 8 bases short, with 11 bases between. The length of the CDR3 is 13 residues. As DNA, the CDR3 is TGTGCCAGCAGCTTGGCAGGGGCCGAAGAAGCTTTCTTT. Protein sequence: CASSLAGAEEAFF.

This clone was seen only a few times. The chain joins TRBV7-9 to TRBJ2-1, with D unresolved. Germline V lookup: CDR1 SEHNR, CDR2 FQNEAQ (reference sequence). Trimming cost V 5 bases and J 7 bases, with 6 bases left between them. This CDR3 is 11 amino acids long. CDR3 sequence reads: CASSHGNEQFF. CDR3 DNA: TGTGCCAGCAGCCACGGTAATGAGCAGTTCTTC.

The V and J genes are TRBV13 and TRBJ2-7; D possibly corresponds to TRBD2 (6 bases). CDR1 is PRHDT, CDR2 FYEKMQ, per germline (reference sequence). Trimming took off 6 bases at V and 3 bases at J, with 15 bases between the two ends. The CDR3 length is 14 residues. The CDR3 protein is CASSSASVNYEQYF. Here the CDR3 DNA reads TGTGCCAGCAGTTCAGCTAGCGTCAACTACGAGCAGTACTTC.

The genes are TRBV6-5 and TRBJ2-1; tentatively, D is TRBD2 (5 bases). V lost 8 bases and J lost 8, with 16 bases in between. Germline values: CDR1 MNHEY, CDR2 SVGAGI. This CDR3 contains 13 residues. In DNA form, the CDR3 reads TGTGCCAGCGGCCGGGATCGGGTGGATGAGCAGTTCTTC. It specifies CASGRDRVDEQFF.

This rearrangement joins TRBV5-1 to TRBJ2-1, with 8 bases aligning to TRBD1. Trimming removed 2 bases from V and 7 bases from J; junction bases left unmatched: 8. CDR1 and CDR2 (germline): SGHRS, YFSETQ. The CDR3 runs 15 residues. The CDR3: CASSFGQGHGNEQFF. CDR3 DNA sequence: TGCGCCAGCAGCTTCGGACAGGGCCATGGGAATGAGCAGTTCTTC.